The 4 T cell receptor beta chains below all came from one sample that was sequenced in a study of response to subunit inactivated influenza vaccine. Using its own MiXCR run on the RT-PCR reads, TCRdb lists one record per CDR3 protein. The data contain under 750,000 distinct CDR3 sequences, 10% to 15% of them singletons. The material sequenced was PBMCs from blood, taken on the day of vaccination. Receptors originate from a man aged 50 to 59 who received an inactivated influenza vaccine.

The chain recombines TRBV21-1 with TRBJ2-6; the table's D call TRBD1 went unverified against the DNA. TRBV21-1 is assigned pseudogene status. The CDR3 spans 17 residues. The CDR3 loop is CASSKDRGAGRANVLTF. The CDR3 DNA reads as TGTGCCAGCAGCAAAGATCGAGGGGCGGGACGGGCCAACGTCCTGACTTTC.

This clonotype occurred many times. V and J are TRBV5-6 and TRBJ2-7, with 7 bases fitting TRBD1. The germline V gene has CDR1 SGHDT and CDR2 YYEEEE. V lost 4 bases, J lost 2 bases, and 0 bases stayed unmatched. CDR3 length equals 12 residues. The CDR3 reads CASSGTAYEQYF. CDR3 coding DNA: TGTGCCAGCAGCGGGACAGCCTACGAGCAGTACTTC.

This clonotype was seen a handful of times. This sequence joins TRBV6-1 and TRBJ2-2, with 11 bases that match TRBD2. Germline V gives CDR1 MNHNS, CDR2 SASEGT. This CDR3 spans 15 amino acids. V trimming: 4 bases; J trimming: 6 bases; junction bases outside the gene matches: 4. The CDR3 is CASSVAGGSAGELFF. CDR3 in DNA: TGTGCCAGCAGTGTAGCGGGGGGGAGTGCCGGGGAGCTGTTTTTT.

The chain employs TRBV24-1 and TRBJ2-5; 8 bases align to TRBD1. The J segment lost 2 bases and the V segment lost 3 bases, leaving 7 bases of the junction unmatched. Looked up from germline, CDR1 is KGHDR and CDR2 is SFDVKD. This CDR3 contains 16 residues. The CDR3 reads CATSDPRDRKQETQYF. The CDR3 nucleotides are TGTGCCACCAGTGATCCCCGGGACAGGAAACAAGAGACCCAGTACTTC.